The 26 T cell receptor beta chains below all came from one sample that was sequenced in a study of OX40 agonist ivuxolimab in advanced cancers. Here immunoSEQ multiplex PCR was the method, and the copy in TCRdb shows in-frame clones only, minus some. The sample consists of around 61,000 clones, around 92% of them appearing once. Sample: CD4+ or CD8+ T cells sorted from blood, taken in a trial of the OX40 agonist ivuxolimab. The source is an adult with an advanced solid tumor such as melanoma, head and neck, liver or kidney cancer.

CDR3 sequence: CASSYWGNKIDEQYF. CDR3 DNA: TGTGCCAGCAGTTACTGGGGGAATAAGATTGACGAGCAGTACTTC. The chain links TRBV6-6 to TRBJ2-7; tentatively, D is TRBD1 or TRBD2 (5 bases each). CDR1 MNHNY and CDR2 SVGAGI come from the germline V gene (reference sequence). This CDR3 contains 15 residues. V was trimmed by 1 base and J by 5 bases, leaving 15 bases between them.

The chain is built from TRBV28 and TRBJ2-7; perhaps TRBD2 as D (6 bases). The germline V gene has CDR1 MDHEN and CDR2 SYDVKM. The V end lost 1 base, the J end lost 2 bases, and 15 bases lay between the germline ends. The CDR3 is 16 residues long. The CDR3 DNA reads TGTGCCAGCAGTTTATTGATGTCCAGGGAGGCCTACGAGCAGTACTTC. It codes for CASSLLMSREAYEQYF.

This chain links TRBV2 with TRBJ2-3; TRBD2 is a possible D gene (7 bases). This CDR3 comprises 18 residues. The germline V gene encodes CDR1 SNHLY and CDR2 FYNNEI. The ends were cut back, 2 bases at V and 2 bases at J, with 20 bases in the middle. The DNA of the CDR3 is TGTGCCAGCAGTGAAATTGTTGCTCGGGGGGCCACCACAGATACGCAGTATTTT. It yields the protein CASSEIVARGATTDTQYF.

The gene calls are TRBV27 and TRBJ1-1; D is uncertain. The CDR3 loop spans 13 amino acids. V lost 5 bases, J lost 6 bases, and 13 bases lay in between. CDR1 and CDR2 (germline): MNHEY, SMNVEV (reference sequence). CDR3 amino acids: CASSVYSFAEAFF. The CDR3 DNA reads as TGTGCCAGCAGTGTTTATTCGTTCGCTGAAGCTTTCTTT.

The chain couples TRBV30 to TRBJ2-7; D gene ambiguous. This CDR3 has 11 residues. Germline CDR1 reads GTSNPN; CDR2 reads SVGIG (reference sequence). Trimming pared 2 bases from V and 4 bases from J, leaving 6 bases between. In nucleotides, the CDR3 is TGTGCCTGGAGTACTCAATACGAGCAGTACTTC. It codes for CAWSTQYEQYF. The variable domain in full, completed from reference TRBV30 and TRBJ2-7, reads SQTIHQWPATLVQPVGSPLSLECTVEGTSNPNLYWYRQAAGRGLQLLFYSVGIGQISSEVPQNLSASRPQDRQFILSSKKLLLSDSGFYLCAWSTQYEQYFGPGTRLTVT.

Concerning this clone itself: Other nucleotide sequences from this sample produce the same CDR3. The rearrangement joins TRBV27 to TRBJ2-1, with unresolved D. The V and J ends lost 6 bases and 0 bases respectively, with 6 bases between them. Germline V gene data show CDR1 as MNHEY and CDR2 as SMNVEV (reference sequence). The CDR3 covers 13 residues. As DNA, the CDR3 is TGTGCCAGCAGCTCTAGCTCCTACAATGAGCAGTTCTTC. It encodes CASSSSSYNEQFF.

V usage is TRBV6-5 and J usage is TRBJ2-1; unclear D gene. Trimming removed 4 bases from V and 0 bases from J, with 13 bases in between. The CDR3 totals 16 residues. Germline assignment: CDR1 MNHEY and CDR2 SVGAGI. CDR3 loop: CASSFAVLSSYNEQFF. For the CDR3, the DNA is TGTGCCAGCAGTTTCGCTGTCTTAAGCTCCTACAATGAGCAGTTCTTC.

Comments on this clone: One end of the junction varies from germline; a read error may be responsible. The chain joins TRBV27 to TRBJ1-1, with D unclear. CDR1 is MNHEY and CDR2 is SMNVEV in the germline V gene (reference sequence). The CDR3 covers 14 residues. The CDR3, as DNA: TGTGCCAGCAGTTGGGCAGGTCTGAACACTGAAGCTTCCTTT. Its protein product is CASSWAGLNTEASF.

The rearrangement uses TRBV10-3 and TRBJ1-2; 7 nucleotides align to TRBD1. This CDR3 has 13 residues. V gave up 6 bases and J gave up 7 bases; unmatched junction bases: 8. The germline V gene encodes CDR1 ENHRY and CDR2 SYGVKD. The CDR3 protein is CAISGDRVFGYTF. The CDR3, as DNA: TGTGCCATCAGCGGTGACAGGGTATTTGGCTACACCTTC.

The CDR3 sequence: CAWSGGRAYEQYF. CDR3 coding DNA: TGTGCCTGGAGTGGAGGACGTGCCTACGAGCAGTACTTC. This chain uses TRBV30 with TRBJ2-7; unclear D gene. The CDR3 has 13 residues. Germline CDR1 and CDR2: GTSNPN and SVGIG (reference sequence). The germline V and J ends were trimmed by 1 base and 2 bases, with 9 bases remaining between them.

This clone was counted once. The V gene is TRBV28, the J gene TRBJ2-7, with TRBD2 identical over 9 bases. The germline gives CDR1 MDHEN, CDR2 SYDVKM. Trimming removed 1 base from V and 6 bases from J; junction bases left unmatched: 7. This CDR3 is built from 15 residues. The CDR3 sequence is CASSLSSGGRPEQYF. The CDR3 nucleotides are TGTGCCAGCAGTTTATCGAGCGGGGGGCGGCCCGAGCAGTACTTC.

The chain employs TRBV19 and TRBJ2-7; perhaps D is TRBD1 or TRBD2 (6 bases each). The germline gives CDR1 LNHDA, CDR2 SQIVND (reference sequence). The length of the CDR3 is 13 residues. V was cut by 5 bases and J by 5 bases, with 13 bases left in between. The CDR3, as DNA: TGTGCCAGTAGTCTTGGGGGGACAAACGAGCAGTACTTC. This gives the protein CASSLGGTNEQYF.

The CDR3 DNA reads as TGTGCCAGCAGTTTGTTCGGCTACGAGCAGTACTTC. Translation gives CASSLFGYEQYF. The V call is TRBV28, the J call TRBJ2-7; D gene uncertain. The CDR3 is 12 amino acids. The V end lost 3 bases, the J end lost 3 bases, and 6 bases lay between the germline ends. The germline V gene has CDR1 MDHEN and CDR2 SYDVKM. The variable domain in full, with the rest retrieved from reference TRBV28 and TRBJ2-7, is DVKVTQSSRYLVKRTGEKVFLECVQDMDHENMFWYRQDPGLGLRLIYFSYDVKMKEKGDIPEGYSVSREKKERFSLILESASTNQTSMYLCASSLFGYEQYFGPGTRLTVT.

CDR3 region: CASTMTGEPQETQYF. The CDR3 coding sequence is TGTGCCAGCACCATGACAGGGGAACCTCAAGAGACCCAGTACTTC. The J gene is TRBJ2-5, the V gene TRBV28, with 8 bases fitting TRBD1. Unmatched junction bases numbered 9, after V lost 7 bases and J lost 2 bases. Per the germline V gene, CDR1 is MDHEN and CDR2 is SYDVKM. The CDR3 contains 15 residues.

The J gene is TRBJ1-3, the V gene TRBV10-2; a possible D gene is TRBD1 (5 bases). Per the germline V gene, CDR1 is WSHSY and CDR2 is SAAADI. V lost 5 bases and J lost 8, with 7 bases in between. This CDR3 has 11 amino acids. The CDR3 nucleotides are TGCGCCAGCAGTTGGGGGGACACCATATATTTT. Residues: CASSWGDTIYF.

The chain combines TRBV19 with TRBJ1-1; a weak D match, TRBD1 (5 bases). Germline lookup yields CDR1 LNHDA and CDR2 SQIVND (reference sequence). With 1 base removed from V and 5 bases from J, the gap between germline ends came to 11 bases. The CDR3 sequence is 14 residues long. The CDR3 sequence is CASSIGVWGTEAFF. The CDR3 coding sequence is TGTGCCAGTAGTATAGGGGTATGGGGGACTGAAGCTTTCTTT. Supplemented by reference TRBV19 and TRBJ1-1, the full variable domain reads DGGITQSPKYLFRKEGQNVTLSCEQNLNHDAMYWYRQDPGQGLRLIYYSQIVNDFQKGDIAEGYSVSREKKESFPLTVTSAQKNPTAFYLCASSIGVWGTEAFFGQGTRLTVV.

CDR3 coding DNA: TGTGCCTGGAGCGAAGGGGTCACTGAAGCTTTCTTT. It codes for CAWSEGVTEAFF. V and J are TRBV30 and TRBJ1-1, with D perhaps TRBD1 (5 bases). The V and J ends lost 3 bases and 4 bases respectively, with 9 bases between them. There are 12 residues in the CDR3. CDR1 is GTSNPN, CDR2 SVGIG, per germline (reference sequence).

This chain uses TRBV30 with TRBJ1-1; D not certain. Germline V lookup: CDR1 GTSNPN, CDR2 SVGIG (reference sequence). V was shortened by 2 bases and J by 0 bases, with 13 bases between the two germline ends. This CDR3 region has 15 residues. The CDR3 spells CAWSSGRSMNTEAFF. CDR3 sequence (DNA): TGTGCCTGGAGTAGCGGCCGGTCGATGAACACTGAAGCTTTCTTT.

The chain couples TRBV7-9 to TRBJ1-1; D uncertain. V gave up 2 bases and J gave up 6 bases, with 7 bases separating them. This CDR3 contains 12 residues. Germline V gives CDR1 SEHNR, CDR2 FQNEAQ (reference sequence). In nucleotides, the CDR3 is TGTGCCAGCAGCTTAATAAAGGCTGAAGCTTTCTTT. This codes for CASSLIKAEAFF.

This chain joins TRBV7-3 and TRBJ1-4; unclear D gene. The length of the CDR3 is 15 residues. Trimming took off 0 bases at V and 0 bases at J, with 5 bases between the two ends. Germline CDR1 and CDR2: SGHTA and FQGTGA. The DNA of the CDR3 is TGTGCCAGCAGCTTAACAGCGGCAACTAATGAAAAACTGTTTTTT. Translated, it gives CASSLTAATNEKLFF.

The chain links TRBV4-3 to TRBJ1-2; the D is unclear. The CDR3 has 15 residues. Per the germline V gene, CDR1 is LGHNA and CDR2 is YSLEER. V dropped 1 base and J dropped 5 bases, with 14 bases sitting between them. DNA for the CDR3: TGCGCCAGCAGCCAAGGATGGGCCGAGTTTTATGGCTACACCTTC. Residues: CASSQGWAEFYGYTF.

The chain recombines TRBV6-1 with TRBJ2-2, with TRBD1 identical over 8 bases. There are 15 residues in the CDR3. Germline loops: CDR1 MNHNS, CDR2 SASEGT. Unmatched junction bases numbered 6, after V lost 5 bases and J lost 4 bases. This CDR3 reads CASSTGQGSTGELFF. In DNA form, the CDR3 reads TGTGCCAGCAGTACCGGACAGGGTTCCACCGGGGAGCTGTTTTTT.

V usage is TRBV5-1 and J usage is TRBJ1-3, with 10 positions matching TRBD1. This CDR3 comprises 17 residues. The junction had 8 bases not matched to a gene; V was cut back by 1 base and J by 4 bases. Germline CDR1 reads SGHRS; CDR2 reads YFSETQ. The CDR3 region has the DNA TGCGCCAGCAGCTTGAATCGGGACAGGGGAGGCGGAAACACCATATATTTT. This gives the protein CASSLNRDRGGGNTIYF.

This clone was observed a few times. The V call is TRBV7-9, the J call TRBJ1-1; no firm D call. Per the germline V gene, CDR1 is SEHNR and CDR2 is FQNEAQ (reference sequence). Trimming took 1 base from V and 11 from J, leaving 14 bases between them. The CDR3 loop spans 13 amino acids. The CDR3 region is CASSLDGKQEAFF. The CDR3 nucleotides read TGTGCCAGCAGCTTAGACGGGAAGCAAGAGGCTTTCTTT.

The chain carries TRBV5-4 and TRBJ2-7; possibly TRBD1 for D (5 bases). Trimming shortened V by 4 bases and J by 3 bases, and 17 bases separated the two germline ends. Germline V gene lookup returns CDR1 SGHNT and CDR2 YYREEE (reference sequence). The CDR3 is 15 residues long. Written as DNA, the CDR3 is TGTGCCAGCAGCCTCGGGTCCACCCAGGGCTACGAGCAGTACTTC. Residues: CASSLGSTQGYEQYF.

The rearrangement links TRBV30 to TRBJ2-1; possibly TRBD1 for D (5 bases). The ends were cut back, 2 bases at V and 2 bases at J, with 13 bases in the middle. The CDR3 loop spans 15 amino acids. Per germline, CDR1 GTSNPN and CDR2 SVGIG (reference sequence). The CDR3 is CAWSLIGVPYNEQFF. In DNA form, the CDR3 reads TGTGCCTGGAGTCTAATAGGGGTCCCCTACAATGAGCAGTTCTTC. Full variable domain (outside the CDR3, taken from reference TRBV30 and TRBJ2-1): SQTIHQWPATLVQPVGSPLSLECTVEGTSNPNLYWYRQAAGRGLQLLFYSVGIGQISSEVPQNLSASRPQDRQFILSSKKLLLSDSGFYLCAWSLIGVPYNEQFFGPGTRLTVL.